The source of this T cell receptor (beta chain) is a study of blood T cell repertoires in COVID-19. Sequencing used immunoSEQ multiplex PCR; TCRdb keeps in-frame clones, though not all of them. Here the sample spans under 200,000 clones, about 80% being singletons. The length of the CDR3 is 11 residues. V was cut by 6 bases and J by 9 bases, with 15 bases left in between. Germline V gene lookup returns CDR1 DFQATT and CDR2 SNEGSKA (reference sequence). The specimen was peripheral blood. The chain has TRBV20-1 and TRBJ2-7, with D possibly being TRBD1 (6 bases). This clonotype originated in a man between 65 and 85 years old with active or convalescent COVID-19. The CDR3 loop reads CSAPWGQGQYF. DNA for the CDR3: TGCAGTGCACCTTGGGGGCAAGGGCAGTACTTC.